This T cell receptor (beta chain) was observed in a study of blood T cells in healthy people across ages. Findings and caveats of the study: Observed TCR beta diversity per million T cells went down as age went up. This fall followed a roughly linear course with age.

PCR was performed a second time for 7 to 11 cycles using a sample-barcoded 5' primer and a J-beta primer mix. Carrying 12 random nucleotides, a template-switch adaptor labeled each individual cDNA molecule. Researchers report that each sample yielded at least 3 million CDR3-containing paired-end reads. MiXCR was run by TCRdb on the 5' RACE reads, yielding one entry per CDR3 protein. The table has about 1.6 million distinct CDR3 sequences, roughly 30% seen once. CDR1 is SSHAT, CDR2 FNYEAQ, per germline (reference sequence). There are 15 residues in the CDR3. V was pared by 5 bases and J by 7 bases, with 7 bases of the junction left unmatched. A minimum of 5 micrograms of total RNA was extracted per sample. As regards this clonotype: What it recognizes is unknown.

This chain links TRBV7-7 with TRBJ1-6, with TRBD1 identical over 8 bases. The receptor comes from a woman in her twenties or thirties in good health. The source material was blood. The CDR3: CASSPGQGKNSPLHF. The CDR3 nucleotides read TGTGCCAGCAGCCCAGGACAGGGAAAGAATTCACCCCTCCACTTT. The whole variable domain, remainder taken from reference TRBV7-7 and TRBJ1-6, is GAGVSQSPRYKVTKRGQDVTLRCDPISSHATLYWYQQALGQGPEFLTYFNYEAQPDKSGLPSDRFSAERPEGSISTLTIQRTEQRDSAMYRCASSPGQGKNSPLHFGNGTRLTVT.